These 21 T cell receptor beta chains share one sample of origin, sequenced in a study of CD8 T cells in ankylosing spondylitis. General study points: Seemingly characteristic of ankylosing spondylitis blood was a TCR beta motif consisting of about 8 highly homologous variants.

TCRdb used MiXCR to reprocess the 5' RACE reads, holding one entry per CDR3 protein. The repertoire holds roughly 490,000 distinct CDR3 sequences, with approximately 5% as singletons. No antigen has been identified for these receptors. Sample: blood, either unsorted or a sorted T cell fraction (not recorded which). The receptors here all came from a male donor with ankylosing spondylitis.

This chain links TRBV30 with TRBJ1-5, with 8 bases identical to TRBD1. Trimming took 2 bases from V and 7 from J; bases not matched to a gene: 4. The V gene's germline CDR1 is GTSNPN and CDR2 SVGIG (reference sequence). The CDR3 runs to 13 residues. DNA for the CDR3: TGTGCCTGGAGTCCAGGGGGCGACCAGCCCCAGCATTTT. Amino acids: CAWSPGGDQPQHF. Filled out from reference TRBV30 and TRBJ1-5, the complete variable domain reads SQTIHQWPATLVQPVGSPLSLECTVEGTSNPNLYWYRQAAGRGLQLLFYSVGIGQISSEVPQNLSASRPQDRQFILSSKKLLLSDSGFYLCAWSPGGDQPQHFGDGTRLSIL.

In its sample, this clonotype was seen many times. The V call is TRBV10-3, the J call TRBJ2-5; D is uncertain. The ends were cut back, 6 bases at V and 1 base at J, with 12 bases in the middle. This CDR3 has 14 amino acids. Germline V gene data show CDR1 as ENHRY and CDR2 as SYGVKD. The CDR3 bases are TGTGCCATCAGGGAAATTTACTCCCAAGAGACCCAGTACTTC. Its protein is CAIREIYSQETQYF.

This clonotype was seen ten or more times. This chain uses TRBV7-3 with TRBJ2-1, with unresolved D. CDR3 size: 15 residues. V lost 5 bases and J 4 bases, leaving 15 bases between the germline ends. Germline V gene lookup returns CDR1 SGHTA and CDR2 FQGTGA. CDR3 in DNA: TGTGCCAGCAGCCCCTGGGCAGAGACGTACAATGAGCAGTTCTTC. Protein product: CASSPWAETYNEQFF. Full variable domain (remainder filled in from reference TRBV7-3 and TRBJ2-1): GAGVSQTPSNKVTEKGKYVELRCDPISGHTALYWYRQSLGQGPEFLIYFQGTGAADDSGLPNDRFFAVRPEGSVSTLKIQRTERGDSAVYLCASSPWAETYNEQFFGPGTRLTVL.

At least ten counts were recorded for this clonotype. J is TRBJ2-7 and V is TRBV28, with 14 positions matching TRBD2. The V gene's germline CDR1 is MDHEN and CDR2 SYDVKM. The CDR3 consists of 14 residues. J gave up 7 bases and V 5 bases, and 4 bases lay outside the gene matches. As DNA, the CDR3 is TGTGCCAGCAGTACGGGACTAGCGGGAGTTGAGCAGTACTTC. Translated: CASSTGLAGVEQYF. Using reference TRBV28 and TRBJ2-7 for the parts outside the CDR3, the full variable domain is DVKVTQSSRYLVKRTGEKVFLECVQDMDHENMFWYRQDPGLGLRLIYFSYDVKMKEKGDIPEGYSVSREKKERFSLILESASTNQTSMYLCASSTGLAGVEQYFGPGTRLTVT.

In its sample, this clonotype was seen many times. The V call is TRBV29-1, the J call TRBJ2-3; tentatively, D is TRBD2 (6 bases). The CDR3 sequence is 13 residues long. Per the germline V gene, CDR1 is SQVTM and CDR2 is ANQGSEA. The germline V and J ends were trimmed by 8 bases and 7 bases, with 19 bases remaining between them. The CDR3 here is CSTRGGGKNTQYF. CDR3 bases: TGCAGCACCCGCGGTGGAGGGAAGAATACGCAGTATTTT.

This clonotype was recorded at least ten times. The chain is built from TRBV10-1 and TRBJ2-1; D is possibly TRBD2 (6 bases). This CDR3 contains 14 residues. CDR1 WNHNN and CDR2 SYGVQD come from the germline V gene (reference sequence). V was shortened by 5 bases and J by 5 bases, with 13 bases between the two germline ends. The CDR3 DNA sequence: TGCGCCAGCAGTAGCGGGTCGTTGAACAATGAGCAGTTCTTC. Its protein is CASSSGSLNNEQFF.

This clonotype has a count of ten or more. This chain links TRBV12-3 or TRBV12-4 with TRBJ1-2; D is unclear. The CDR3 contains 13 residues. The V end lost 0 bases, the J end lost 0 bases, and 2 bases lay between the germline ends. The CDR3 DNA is TGTGCCAGCAGTTTAGCAGCTAACTATGGCTACACCTTC. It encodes CASSLAANYGYTF.

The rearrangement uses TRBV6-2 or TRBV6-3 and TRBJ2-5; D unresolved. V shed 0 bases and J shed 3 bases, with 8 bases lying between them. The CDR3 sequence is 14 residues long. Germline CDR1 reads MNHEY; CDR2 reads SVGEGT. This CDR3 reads CASSYSSRKETQYF. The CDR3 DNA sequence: TGTGCCAGCAGTTACTCGTCCAGGAAAGAGACCCAGTACTTC.

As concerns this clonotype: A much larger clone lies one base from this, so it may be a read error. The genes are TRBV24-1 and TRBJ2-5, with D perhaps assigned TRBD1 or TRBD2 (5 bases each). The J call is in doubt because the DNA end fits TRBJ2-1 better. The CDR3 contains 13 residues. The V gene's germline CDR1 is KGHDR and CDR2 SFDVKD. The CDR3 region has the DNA TGTGCCACCAGTGAGGGTGGGACGGAGACCCAGTTCTTC. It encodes CATSEGGTETQFF.

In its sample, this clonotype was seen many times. The CDR3 DNA sequence: TGTGCCAGCAGCACGGTTAGGGGCTCCTACAATGAGCAGTTCTTC. The encoded protein is CASSTVRGSYNEQFF. This chain joins TRBV5-6 and TRBJ2-1, with D perhaps matching TRBD1 (5 bases). V gave up 4 bases and J gave up 0 bases, with 11 bases separating them. The CDR3 covers 15 residues. Germline V gene lookup returns CDR1 SGHDT and CDR2 YYEEEE.

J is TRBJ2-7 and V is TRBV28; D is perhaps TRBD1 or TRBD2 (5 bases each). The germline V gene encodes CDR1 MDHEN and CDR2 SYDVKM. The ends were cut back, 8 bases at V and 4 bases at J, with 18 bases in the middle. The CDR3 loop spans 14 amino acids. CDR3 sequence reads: CASPGAGEVYEQYF. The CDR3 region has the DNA TGTGCCAGCCCCGGGGCTGGGGAAGTATACGAGCAGTACTTC.

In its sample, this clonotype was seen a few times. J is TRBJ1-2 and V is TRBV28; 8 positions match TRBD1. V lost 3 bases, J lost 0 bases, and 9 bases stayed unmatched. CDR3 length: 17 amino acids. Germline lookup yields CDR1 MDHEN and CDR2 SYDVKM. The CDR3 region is CASSFVSGGTANYGYTF. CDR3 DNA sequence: TGTGCCAGCAGTTTTGTATCAGGGGGCACGGCTAACTATGGCTACACCTTC.

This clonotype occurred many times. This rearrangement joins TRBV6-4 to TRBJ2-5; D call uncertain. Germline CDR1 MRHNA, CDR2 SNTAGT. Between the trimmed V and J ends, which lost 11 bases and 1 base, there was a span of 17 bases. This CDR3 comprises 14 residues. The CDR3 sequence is CAFSKSPSQETQYF. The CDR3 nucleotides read TGTGCCTTCAGCAAGTCCCCTTCCCAAGAGACCCAGTACTTC.

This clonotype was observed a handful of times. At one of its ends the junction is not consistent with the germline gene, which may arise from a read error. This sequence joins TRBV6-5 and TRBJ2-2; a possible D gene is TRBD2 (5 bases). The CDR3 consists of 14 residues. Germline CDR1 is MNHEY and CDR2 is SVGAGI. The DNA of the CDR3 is TGTGCCAGCAGTTACAGAGGGAACCCCGGGGAGCTGTTTTTT. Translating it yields CASSYRGNPGELFF.

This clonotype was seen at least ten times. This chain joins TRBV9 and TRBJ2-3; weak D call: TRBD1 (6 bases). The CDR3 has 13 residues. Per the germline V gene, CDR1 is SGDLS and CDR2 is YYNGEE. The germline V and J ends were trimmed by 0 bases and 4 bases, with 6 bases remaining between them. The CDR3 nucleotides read TGTGCCAGCAGCGTAGGACAGGCAGATACGCAGTATTTT. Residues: CASSVGQADTQYF. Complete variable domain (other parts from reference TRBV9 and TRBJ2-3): DSGVTQTPKHLITATGQRVTLRCSPRSGDLSVYWYQQSLDQGLQFLIQYYNGEERAKGNILERFSAQQFPDLHSELNLSSLELGDSALYFCASSVGQADTQYFGPGTRLTVL.

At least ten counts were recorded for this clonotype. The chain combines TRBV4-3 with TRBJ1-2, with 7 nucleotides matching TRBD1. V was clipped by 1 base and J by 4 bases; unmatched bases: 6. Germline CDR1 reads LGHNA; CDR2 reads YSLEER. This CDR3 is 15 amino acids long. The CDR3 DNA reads TGCGCCAGCAGCCAAGTTCCCAGGGGGGGCTATGGCTACACCTTC. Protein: CASSQVPRGGYGYTF.

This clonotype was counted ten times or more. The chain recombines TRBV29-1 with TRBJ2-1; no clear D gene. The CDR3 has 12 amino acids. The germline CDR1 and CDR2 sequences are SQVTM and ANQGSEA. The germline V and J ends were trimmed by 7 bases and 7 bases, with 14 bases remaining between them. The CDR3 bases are TGCAGCGCCCGAACCAGGCAGAATGAGCAGTTCTTC. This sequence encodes CSARTRQNEQFF.

CDR3 in amino acids: CASGASGTDTQYF. As DNA, the CDR3 is TGCGCCAGCGGGGCTAGCGGTACAGATACGCAGTATTTT. The chain recombines TRBV5-1 with TRBJ2-3; 7 bases are a match to TRBD2. CDR1 and CDR2 from the germline V gene are SGHRS and YFSETQ. V gave up 7 bases and J gave up 3 bases; unmatched junction bases: 5. The CDR3 is 13 residues long. Using reference TRBV5-1 and TRBJ2-3 for the parts outside the CDR3, the full variable domain is KAGVTQTPRYLIKTRGQQVTLSCSPISGHRSVSWYQQTPGQGLQFLFEYFSETQRNKGNFPGRFSGRQFSNSRSEMNVSTLELGDSALYLCASGASGTDTQYFGPGTRLTVL.

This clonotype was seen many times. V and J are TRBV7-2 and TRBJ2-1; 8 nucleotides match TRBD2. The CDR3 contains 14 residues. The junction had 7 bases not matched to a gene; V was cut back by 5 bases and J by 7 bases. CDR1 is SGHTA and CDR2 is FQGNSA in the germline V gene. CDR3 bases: TGTGCCAGCAGCGGACCGGGAGGGAAAAATGAGCAGTTCTTC. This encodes CASSGPGGKNEQFF.

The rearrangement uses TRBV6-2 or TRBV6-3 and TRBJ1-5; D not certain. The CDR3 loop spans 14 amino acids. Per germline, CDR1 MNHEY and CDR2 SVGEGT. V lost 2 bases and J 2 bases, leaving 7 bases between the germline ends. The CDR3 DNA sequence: TGTGCCAGCAGTTACCTAGCAGGCAATCAGCCCCAGCATTTT. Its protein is CASSYLAGNQPQHF.

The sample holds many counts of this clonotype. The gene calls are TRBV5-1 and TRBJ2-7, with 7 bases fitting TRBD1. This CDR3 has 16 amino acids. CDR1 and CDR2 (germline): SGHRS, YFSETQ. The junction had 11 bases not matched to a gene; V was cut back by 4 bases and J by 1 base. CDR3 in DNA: TGCGCCAGCAGCCCCTTGACAGGGTCAATATCCTACGAGCAGTACTTC. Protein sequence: CASSPLTGSISYEQYF.